Following are 2 T cell receptor beta chains from one sample sequenced in a study of blood T cell repertoires in COVID-19. The protocol was immunoSEQ multiplex PCR, while the TCRdb copy is restricted to in-frame clones and leaves out a portion. The repertoire consists of 270,000 or so clones, with 85% occurring once and the leading ten covering about an eighth. Specimen: peripheral blood. The receptors shown here come from a human donor in a cohort sampled during active COVID-19.

A few counts support this clone. Other DNA sequences in this specimen translate into the identical CDR3. The rearrangement joins TRBV27 to TRBJ1-5, with 7 bases that match TRBD1. This CDR3 region has 14 residues. V trimming: 6 bases; J trimming: 3 bases; junction bases outside the gene matches: 5. The germline V gene has CDR1 MNHEY and CDR2 SMNVEV (reference sequence). CDR3 loop: CASSSTGTNQPQHF. In DNA form, the CDR3 reads TGTGCCAGCAGCTCGACAGGGACCAATCAGCCCCAGCATTTT.

The chain recombines TRBV5-1 with TRBJ1-1; tentatively, D is TRBD1 (5 bases). V shed 6 bases and J shed 0 bases, with 12 bases lying between them. There are 14 residues in the CDR3. CDR1 and CDR2 from the germline V gene are SGHRS and YFSETQ. The CDR3 spells CASTPQGMNTEAFF. The CDR3 coding sequence is TGCGCCAGCACGCCCCAGGGCATGAACACTGAAGCTTTCTTT.